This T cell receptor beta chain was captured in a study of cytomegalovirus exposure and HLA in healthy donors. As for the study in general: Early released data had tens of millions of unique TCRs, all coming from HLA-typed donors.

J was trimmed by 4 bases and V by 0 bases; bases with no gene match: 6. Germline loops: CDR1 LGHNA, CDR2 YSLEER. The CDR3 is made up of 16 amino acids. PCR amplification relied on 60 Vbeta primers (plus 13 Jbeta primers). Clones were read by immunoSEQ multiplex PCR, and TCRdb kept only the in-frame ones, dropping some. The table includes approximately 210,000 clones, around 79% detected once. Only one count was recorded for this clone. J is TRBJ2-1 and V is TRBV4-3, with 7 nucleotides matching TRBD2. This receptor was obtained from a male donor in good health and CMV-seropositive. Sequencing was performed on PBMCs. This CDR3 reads CASSQDVQRGYNEQFF. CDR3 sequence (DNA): TGCGCCAGCAGCCAAGATGTCCAGCGGGGATACAATGAGCAGTTCTTC.